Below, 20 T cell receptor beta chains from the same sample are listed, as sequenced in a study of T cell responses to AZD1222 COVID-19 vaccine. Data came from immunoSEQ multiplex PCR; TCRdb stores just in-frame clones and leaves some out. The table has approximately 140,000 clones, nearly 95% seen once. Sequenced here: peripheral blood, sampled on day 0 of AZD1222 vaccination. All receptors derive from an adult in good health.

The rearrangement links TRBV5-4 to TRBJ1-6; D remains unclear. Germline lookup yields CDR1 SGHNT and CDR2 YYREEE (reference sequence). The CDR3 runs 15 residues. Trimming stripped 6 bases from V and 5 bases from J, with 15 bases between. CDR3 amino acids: CASTASGVNNSPLHF. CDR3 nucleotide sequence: TGTGCCAGCACAGCGAGCGGGGTCAATAATTCACCCCTCCACTTT.

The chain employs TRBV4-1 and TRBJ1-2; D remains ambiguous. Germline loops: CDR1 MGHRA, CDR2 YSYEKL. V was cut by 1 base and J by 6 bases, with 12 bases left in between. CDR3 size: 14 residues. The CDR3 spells CASSQVSRTDGYTF. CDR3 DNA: TGCGCCAGCAGCCAAGTCTCCCGCACGGATGGCTACACCTTC.

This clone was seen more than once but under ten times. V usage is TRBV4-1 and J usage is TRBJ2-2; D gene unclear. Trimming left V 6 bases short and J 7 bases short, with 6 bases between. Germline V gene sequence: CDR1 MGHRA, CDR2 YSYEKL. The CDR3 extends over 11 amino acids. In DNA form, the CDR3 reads TGCGCCAGCAGGGGTTTCGGGGAGCTGTTTTTT. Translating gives CASRGFGELFF.

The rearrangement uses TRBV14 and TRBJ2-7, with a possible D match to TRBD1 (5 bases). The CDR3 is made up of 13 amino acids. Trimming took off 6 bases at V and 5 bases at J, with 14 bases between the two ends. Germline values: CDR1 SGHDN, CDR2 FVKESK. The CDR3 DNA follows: TGTGCCAGCAGGTCGACCGCAGGGAACGAGCAGTACTTC. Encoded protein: CASRSTAGNEQYF.

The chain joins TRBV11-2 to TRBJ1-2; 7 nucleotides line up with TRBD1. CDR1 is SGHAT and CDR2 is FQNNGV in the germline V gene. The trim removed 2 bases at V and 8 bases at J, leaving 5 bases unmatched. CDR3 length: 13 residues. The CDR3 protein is CASSLRGLVGYTF. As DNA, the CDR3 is TGTGCCAGCAGCTTAAGGGGGCTGGTAGGCTACACCTTC.

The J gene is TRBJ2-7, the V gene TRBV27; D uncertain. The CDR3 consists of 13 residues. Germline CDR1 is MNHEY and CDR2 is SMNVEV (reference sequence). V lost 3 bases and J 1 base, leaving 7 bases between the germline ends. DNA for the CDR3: TGTGCCAGCAGTTTGGCCGGTTCCTACGAGCAGTACTTC. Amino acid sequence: CASSLAGSYEQYF.

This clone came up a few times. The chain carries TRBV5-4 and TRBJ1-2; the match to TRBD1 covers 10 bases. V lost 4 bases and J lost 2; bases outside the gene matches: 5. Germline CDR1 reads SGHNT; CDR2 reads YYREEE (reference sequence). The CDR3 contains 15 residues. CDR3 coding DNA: TGTGCCAGCAGCGATGGGGACAGGGGCAACTATGGCTACACCTTC. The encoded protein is CASSDGDRGNYGYTF.

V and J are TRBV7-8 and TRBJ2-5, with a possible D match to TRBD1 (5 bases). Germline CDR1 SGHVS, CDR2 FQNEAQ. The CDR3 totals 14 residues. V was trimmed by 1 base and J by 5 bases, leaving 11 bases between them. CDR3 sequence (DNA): TGTGCCAGCAGCTTAGACCGGACATCGGAGACCCAGTACTTC. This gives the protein CASSLDRTSETQYF. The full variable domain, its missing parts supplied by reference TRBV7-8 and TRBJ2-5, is GAGVSQSPRYKVAKRGQDVALRCDPISGHVSLFWYQQALGQGPEFLTYFQNEAQLDKSGLPSDRFFAERPEGSVSTLKIQRTQQEDSAVYLCASSLDRTSETQYFGPGTRLLVL.

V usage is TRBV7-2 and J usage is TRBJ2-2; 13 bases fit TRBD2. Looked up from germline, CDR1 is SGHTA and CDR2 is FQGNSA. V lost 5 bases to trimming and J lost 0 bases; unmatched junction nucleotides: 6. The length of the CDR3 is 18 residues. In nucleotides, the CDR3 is TGTGCCAGCAGCCTCCGACTAGCGGGGGGCTCGAACACCGGGGAGCTGTTTTTT. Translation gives CASSLRLAGGSNTGELFF.

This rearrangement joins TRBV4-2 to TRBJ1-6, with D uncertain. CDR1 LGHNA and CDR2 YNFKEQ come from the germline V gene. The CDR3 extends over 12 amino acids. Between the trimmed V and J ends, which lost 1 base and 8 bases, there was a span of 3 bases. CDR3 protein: CASSQGYSPLHF. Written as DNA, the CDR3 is TGTGCCAGCAGCCAAGGTTATTCACCCCTCCACTTT.

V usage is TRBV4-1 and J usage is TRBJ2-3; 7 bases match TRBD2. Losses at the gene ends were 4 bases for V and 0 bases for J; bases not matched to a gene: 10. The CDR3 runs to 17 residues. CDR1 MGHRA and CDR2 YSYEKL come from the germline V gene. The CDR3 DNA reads TGCGCCAGCAGCCGAAAAGAATATAGCGGGAGCACAGATACGCAGTATTTT. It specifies CASSRKEYSGSTDTQYF.

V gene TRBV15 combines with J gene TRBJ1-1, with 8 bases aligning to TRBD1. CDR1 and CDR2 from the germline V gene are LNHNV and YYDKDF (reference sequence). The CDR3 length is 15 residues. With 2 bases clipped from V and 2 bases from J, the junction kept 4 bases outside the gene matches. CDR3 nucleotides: TGTGCCACCAGCAGAATCGGACAGGGTAACACTGAAGCTTTCTTT. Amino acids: CATSRIGQGNTEAFF.

The chain's CDR3 is CASSGDMNTEAFF. CDR3 DNA: TGTGCCAGCAGCGGGGACATGAACACTGAAGCTTTCTTT. The chain recombines TRBV5-4 with TRBJ1-1; the D gene is possibly TRBD1 (6 bases). The CDR3 length is 13 residues. Trimming left V 4 bases short and J 0 bases short, with 7 bases between. Germline V gene lookup returns CDR1 SGHNT and CDR2 YYREEE (reference sequence).

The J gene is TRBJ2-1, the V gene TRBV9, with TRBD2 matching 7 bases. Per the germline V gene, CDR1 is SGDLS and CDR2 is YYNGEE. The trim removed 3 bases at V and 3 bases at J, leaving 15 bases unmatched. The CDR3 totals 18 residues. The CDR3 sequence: CASSGEGGGGLIYNEQFF. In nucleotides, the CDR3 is TGTGCCAGCAGCGGCGAAGGTGGGGGAGGGCTAATCTACAATGAGCAGTTCTTC.

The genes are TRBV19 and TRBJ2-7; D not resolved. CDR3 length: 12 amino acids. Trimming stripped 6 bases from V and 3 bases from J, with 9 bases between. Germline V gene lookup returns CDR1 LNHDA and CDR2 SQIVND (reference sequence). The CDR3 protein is CASSGLNYEQYF. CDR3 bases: TGTGCCAGTAGCGGGCTTAACTACGAGCAGTACTTC.

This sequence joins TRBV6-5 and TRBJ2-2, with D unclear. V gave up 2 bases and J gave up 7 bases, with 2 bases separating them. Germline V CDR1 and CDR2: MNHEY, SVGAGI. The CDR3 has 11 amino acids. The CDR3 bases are TGTGCCAGCAGTTACGGCGGGGAGCTGTTTTTT. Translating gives CASSYGGELFF.

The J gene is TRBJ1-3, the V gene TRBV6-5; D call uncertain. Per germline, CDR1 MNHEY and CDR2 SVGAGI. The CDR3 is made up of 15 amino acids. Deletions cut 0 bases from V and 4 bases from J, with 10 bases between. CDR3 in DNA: TGTGCCAGCAGTTACTCAGGGTTCCGGGGAAACACCATATATTTT. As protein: CASSYSGFRGNTIYF.

CDR3 bases: TGTGCCAGCAGTGGCGCGTACTCTGGGGCCAACGTCCTGACTTTC. Translated, it gives CASSGAYSGANVLTF. This chain links TRBV2 with TRBJ2-6; D ambiguous. This CDR3 has 15 amino acids. V lost 4 bases, J lost 0 bases, and 7 bases lay in between. Per the germline V gene, CDR1 is SNHLY and CDR2 is FYNNEI.

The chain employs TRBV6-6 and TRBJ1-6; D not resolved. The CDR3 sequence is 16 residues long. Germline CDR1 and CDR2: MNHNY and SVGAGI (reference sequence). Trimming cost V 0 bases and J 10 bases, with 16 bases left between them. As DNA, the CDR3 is TGTGCCAGCAGTTACTCGCTCCGTGCTGGGTCCTCACCCCTCCACTTT. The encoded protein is CASSYSLRAGSSPLHF.

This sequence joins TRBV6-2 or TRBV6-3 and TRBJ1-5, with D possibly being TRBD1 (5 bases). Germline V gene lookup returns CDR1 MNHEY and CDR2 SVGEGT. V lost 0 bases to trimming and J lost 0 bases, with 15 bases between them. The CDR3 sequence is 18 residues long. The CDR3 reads CASSYSIGWGSSNQPQHF. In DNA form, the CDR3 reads TGTGCCAGCAGTTACTCGATTGGATGGGGCTCTAGCAATCAGCCCCAGCATTTT.